The rows below give T cell receptor beta chains drawn from one sample of a study of blood T cells in healthy people across ages. Each CDR3 protein is one row after TCRdb ran MiXCR on the 5' RACE reads. The data show 600,000 to 650,000 distinct CDR3 sequences, with approximately 50% seen just once and 35% to 40% held by the top ten. Specimen: blood. Receptor source: a man aged 55-75 years in good health. CDR3s include the opening cysteine and the closing phenylalanine or tryptophan. The D gene is left open where the match is weak. Size is stated for part of the rows, as once, few or many counts, or as a class when the clone is expanded.

V	size	J	D	DNA	CDR3
TRBV7-9	few	TRBJ2-5	TRBD2	TGTGCCAGCAGCTTAGGGGGACTAAGGGAGACCCAGTACTTC	CASSLGGLRETQYF
TRBV6-6	few	TRBJ2-7	-	TGTGCCAGCAGTTACGGTACGACTACACGCTCCTACGAGCAGTACTTC	CASSYGTTTRSYEQYF
TRBV20-1	few	TRBJ1-4	-	TGCAGTGGACGGACCACAACTAATGAAAAACTGTTTTTT	CSGRTTTNEKLFF
TRBV6-1	once	TRBJ2-5	-	TGTGCCAGCAGTGAAAACGGGTTACCATCAGAGACCCAGTACTTC	CASSENGLPSETQYF
TRBV6-1	-	TRBJ2-7	TRBD1	TGTGCCAGCAGAACGGGACAGGGCGGCTACGAGCAGTACTTC	CASRTGQGGYEQYF
TRBV29-1	-	TRBJ2-7	-	TGCAGCGTTGGAAGGGCGCCATCCTACGAGCAGTACTTC	CSVGRAPSYEQYF
TRBV27	-	TRBJ1-2	TRBD1	TGTGCCAGCAGTTCCCCCCGACAGGGGACTAACTATGGCTACACCTTC	CASSSPRQGTNYGYTF
TRBV19	-	TRBJ2-7	TRBD2	TGTGCCAGTAGTCCCGCGGGGGGGCCTTACAATGAGCAGTACTTC	CASSPAGGPYNEQYF
TRBV5-1	-	TRBJ2-1	TRBD1	TGCGCCAGCAGCTTGGGAGGGGGGACAGGGCTAGATGAGCAGTTCTTC	CASSLGGGTGLDEQFF
TRBV9	few	TRBJ2-3	TRBD1	TGTGCCAGCAGCCCCATCGACAGGGCCCCAGATACGCAGTATTTT	CASSPIDRAPDTQYF
TRBV20-1	-	TRBJ2-5	-	TGCAGTGCTAGAGATAGGCACTCCTTATGGACCCAGTACTTC	CSARDRHSLWTQYF
TRBV29-1	few	TRBJ2-1	-	TGCAGCGTTTCCTATAACGATGAGCAGTTCTTC	CSVSYNDEQFF
TRBV29-1	-	TRBJ2-5	-	TGCAGCGTTGAAGAGGGCTGGGAAGAGACCCAGTACTTC	CSVEEGWEETQYF
TRBV4-1	many	TRBJ1-2	TRBD1	TGCGCCAGCAGCCCTACCGGGACAGGCTCCTATGGCTACACCTTC	CASSPTGTGSYGYTF
TRBV7-9	-	TRBJ2-2	TRBD1	TGTGCCAGCAGCCTACTACAGGGGACCACCGGGGAGCTGTTTTTT	CASSLLQGTTGELFF
TRBV20-1	-	TRBJ2-1	-	TGCAGTGCTAGAGATACCGCTAGCGTCAATGAGCAGTTCTTC	CSARDTASVNEQFF
TRBV12-3/TRBV12-4	-	TRBJ2-3	TRBD1	TGTGCCAGCAGTTTAGGGGACAGGGGAGCCGCGCAGTATTTT	CASSLGDRGAAQYF
TRBV6-2/TRBV6-3	-	TRBJ1-5	-	TGTGCCAGCAGTTACTCGATAGTGGGGGTAAGCAATCAGCCCCAGCATTTT	CASSYSIVGVSNQPQHF
TRBV7-2	-	TRBJ2-3	-	TGTGCCAGCAGCTTACGGGGACGAGTGGGCACAGATACGCAGTATTTT	CASSLRGRVGTDTQYF
TRBV7-8	-	TRBJ1-2	-	TGTGCCAGCAGCCATCCATTCGAACACTATGGCTACACCTTC	CASSHPFEHYGYTF
TRBV18	-	TRBJ2-5	TRBD2	TGTGCCAGCTCACCACCCCTAGCGGGGGGCCAAGAGACCCAGTACTTC	CASSPPLAGGQETQYF
TRBV6-5	few	TRBJ2-1	-	TGTGCCAGCAGTTACGGGAGGTCCCACAATGAGCAGTTCTTC	CASSYGRSHNEQFF
TRBV20-1	-	TRBJ2-3	-	TGCAGTGCGGTAGCAGGGGCCGCAGATACGCAGTATTTT	CSAVAGAADTQYF
TRBV20-1	-	TRBJ2-1	TRBD2	TGCAGTGCCAACCTCCCTAGCGGGGGGGCCTACAATGAGCAGTTCTTC	CSANLPSGGAYNEQFF